This T cell receptor beta chain was retrieved from a study of T cell repertoires in cytomegalovirus infection. Study-wide context: The public TCR beta signatures pointed to both CMV infection and matching HLA type.

This clonotype was detected only a few times. Its antigen is not identified. TCRdb independently ran MiXCR on the reads; one entry per CDR3 protein. The table records approximately 500,000 distinct CDR3 sequences, roughly a third of them present only once. This receptor was identified in a human donor in good health (CMV status not recorded). Some clones in this sample may be carry-over from other donors' samples. The source was cultured PBMCs, collected from culture after CMV antigen stimulation.

The CDR3 nucleotides read TGTGCCAGCAGCCGGGACAGGCACCCGGAGGGCTACACCTTC. Its translation is CASSRDRHPEGYTF. The V gene is TRBV7-6, the J gene TRBJ1-2; 8 nucleotides align to TRBD1. Trimming at V came to 5 bases and at J to 8 bases, leaving 10 bases not matched to a gene. This CDR3 region has 14 residues. CDR1 is SGHVS and CDR2 is FNYEAQ in the germline V gene.